The source of this TCR beta chain is a study of shared clonotypes between healthy human individuals. Findings and caveats of the study: Rarefaction indicated that sorted-subset sequencing remained incomplete although depth was large. Naive subsets tended to show greater estimated richness than memory subsets. Across several donors, naive CD4 shared roughly 5.2%, naive CD8 around 4%, memory CD4 2.3%, memory CD8 0.4% to 0.5%.

Sorted-subset replicate PCR reactions contained around 220 ng DNA, corresponding to some 28,000 T cell genomes. Profiling relied on immunoSEQ multiplex PCR, and the TCRdb table lists in-frame clones only, not all of them. The sample records 2 million to 2.5 million clones, about 92% being singletons. Naivety among CD8 cells was defined by CD45RO negativity and positive CCR7 selection, thereby excluding terminally differentiated effector memory CD45RA+ cells. The CDR3 length is 19 residues. CDR1 is MNHEY and CDR2 is SMNVEV in the germline V gene (reference sequence). The J segment lost 2 bases and the V segment lost 5 bases, leaving 12 bases of the junction unmatched. Note on this clone: No antigen is known for it.

The V call is TRBV27, the J call TRBJ2-1; TRBD2 aligns across 13 bases. This receptor was identified in a man younger than 30 in good health. Some clones in this sample may be carry-over from other donors' samples. The sequenced material came from naive CD8+ T cells from PBMCs. As DNA, the CDR3 is TGTGCCAGCAGTCGAGAAAGGGCCGGACTAGCGGGAGCCTACAATGAGCAGTTCTTC. This sequence encodes CASSRERAGLAGAYNEQFF.